These 26 T cell receptor beta chains originate from one sample sequenced in a study of early T cells in non-severe SARS-CoV-2 infection. Using its own MiXCR run on the 5' RACE reads, TCRdb lists one record per CDR3 protein. Found here are 90,000 to 120,000 distinct CDR3 sequences, roughly 10% of them singletons; the top ten hold under 9%. Material for sequencing was whole blood. Receptors originate from an adult who was a healthcare worker with PCR-confirmed SARS-CoV-2 infection or an uninfected control (not recorded which).

This clonotype was counted at least ten times. The chain has TRBV9 and TRBJ2-7; D perhaps matches TRBD1 (5 bases). The CDR3 has 15 residues. Trimming stripped 0 bases from V and 5 bases from J, with 15 bases between. The germline gives CDR1 SGDLS, CDR2 YYNGEE. This CDR3 is CASSVEGREVDEQYF. The CDR3 DNA sequence: TGTGCCAGCAGCGTAGAGGGCAGGGAAGTCGACGAGCAGTACTTC.

This clonotype was seen more than once but under ten times. This chain uses TRBV7-6 with TRBJ2-5, with D uncertain. Germline V gives CDR1 SGHVS, CDR2 FNYEAQ. There are 13 residues in the CDR3. V was shortened by 5 bases and J by 5 bases, with 12 bases between the two germline ends. In DNA form, the CDR3 reads TGTGCCAGCAGCCCAAACGGCTATGAGACCCAGTACTTC. Protein sequence: CASSPNGYETQYF.

This clonotype occurred many times. This rearrangement joins TRBV10-2 to TRBJ2-1, with 8 nucleotides matching TRBD1. The germline V gene has CDR1 WSHSY and CDR2 SAAADI. The length of the CDR3 is 12 residues. V was clipped by 10 bases and J by 4 bases; unmatched bases: 3. CDR3 in amino acids: CATGTGYNEQFF. The CDR3 nucleotides are TGCGCCACCGGGACAGGTTACAATGAGCAGTTCTTC.

This clonotype has at least ten counts. The chain joins TRBV7-8 to TRBJ2-7, with TRBD1 identical over 8 bases. The CDR3 length is 18 residues. In germline, CDR1 is SGHVS, CDR2 FQNEAQ. V dropped 5 bases and J dropped 1; count of bases not matched to a gene: 16. The CDR3 sequence is CASSPLRPTGVRSYEQYF. The DNA for the CDR3 is TGTGCCAGCAGCCCGCTGAGACCGACAGGGGTGCGATCCTACGAGCAGTACTTC.

The chain carries TRBV4-3 and TRBJ2-1; no reliable D call. Germline V gene lookup returns CDR1 LGHNA and CDR2 YSLEER. CDR3 size: 15 residues. Deletions cut 0 bases from V and 9 bases from J, with 15 bases between. CDR3 protein: CASSQENSRLFEQFF. For the CDR3, the DNA is TGCGCCAGCAGCCAAGAGAATAGTAGGTTGTTTGAGCAGTTCTTC.

This clonotype occurred once. A much larger clone sits a single nucleotide away, making a read error possible. This sequence joins TRBV28 and TRBJ2-7, with D perhaps matching TRBD1 (6 bases). The CDR3 totals 13 residues. Looked up from germline, CDR1 is MDHEN and CDR2 is SYDVKM. This chain's CDR3 is CVSAQGPSYEQYF. CDR3 DNA sequence: TGTGTCAGTGCACAGGGTCCGTCCTACGAGCAGTACTTC.

This clonotype was observed a handful of times. The CDR3 ends on some other residue instead of the conserved phenylalanine or tryptophan, so this is likely a read error. J is TRBJ2-1 and V is TRBV3-1, with 14 nucleotides matching TRBD2. The CDR3 sequence is 17 residues long. Per the germline V gene, CDR1 is LGHDT and CDR2 is YNNKEL (reference sequence). With 0 bases clipped from V and 9 bases from J, the junction kept 7 bases outside the gene matches. CDR3: CASSQEHGLAGGSEQFS. In DNA, the CDR3 is TGTGCCAGCAGCCAAGAACACGGACTAGCGGGAGGTTCTGAGCAGTTCTCC.

The rearrangement joins TRBV20-1 to TRBJ2-3; D call uncertain. Between the trimmed V and J ends, which lost 1 base and 5 bases, there was a span of 7 bases. The germline V gene encodes CDR1 DFQATT and CDR2 SNEGSKA (reference sequence). The CDR3 loop spans 12 amino acids. The CDR3 bases are TGCAGTGCTAGAGTAGCCCGAGATACGCAGTATTTT. Translation: CSARVARDTQYF.

Ten or more counts support this clonotype. The V and J genes are TRBV7-2 and TRBJ2-3, with D perhaps TRBD1 or TRBD2 (5 bases each). The CDR3 is 14 residues long. Germline V gene data show CDR1 as SGHTA and CDR2 as FQGNSA. Trimming removed 2 bases from V and 5 bases from J, with 11 bases in between. CDR3 loop: CASSLNLGVDTQYF. CDR3 DNA sequence: TGTGCCAGCAGCTTAAATTTGGGGGTAGATACGCAGTATTTT.

This clonotype was observed a handful of times. The chain joins TRBV5-1 to TRBJ1-1; D unresolved. The CDR3 has 14 residues. The V end was cut by 3 bases, the J end by 5 bases, with 14 bases between. CDR1 is SGHRS, CDR2 YFSETQ, per germline. CDR3 coding DNA: TGCGCCAGCAGCTGGGCCTTGTCGGAGACTGAAGCTTTCTTT. Translated: CASSWALSETEAFF.

The chain links TRBV6-2 or TRBV6-3 to TRBJ2-5; 7 bases are shared with TRBD1. Germline CDR1 MNHEY, CDR2 SVGEGT. The length of the CDR3 is 13 residues. V shed 0 bases and J 6 bases; nucleotides not matched to a gene: 1. Here the CDR3 DNA reads TGTGCCAGCAGTTACTCGACAGGGAAGACCCAGTACTTC. It specifies CASSYSTGKTQYF.

This clonotype was recorded at least ten times. The rearrangement uses TRBV3-1 and TRBJ1-4, with D hard to call. V was shortened by 2 bases and J by 2 bases, with 9 bases between the two germline ends. Per germline, CDR1 LGHDT and CDR2 YNNKEL (reference sequence). The CDR3 contains 15 residues. CDR3 nucleotides: TGTGCCAGCAGCCAAAATTGGGGTACTAATGAAAAACTGTTTTTT. Residues: CASSQNWGTNEKLFF.

The CDR3 bases are TGTGCCAGCAGAGGGGACAGAGCGAGAACAGATACGCAGTATTTT. This codes for CASRGDRARTDTQYF. The chain links TRBV28 to TRBJ2-3; TRBD1 matches at 7 bases. V was pared by 6 bases and J by 3 bases, with 9 bases of the junction left unmatched. The CDR3 consists of 15 residues. Germline V lookup: CDR1 MDHEN, CDR2 SYDVKM.

In its sample, this clonotype was seen a few times. The chain recombines TRBV29-1 with TRBJ2-7, with TRBD2 as a possible D gene (6 bases). The ends were cut back, 1 base at V and 4 bases at J, with 11 bases in the middle. The CDR3 totals 13 residues. Germline loops: CDR1 SQVTM, CDR2 ANQGSEA. DNA for the CDR3: TGCAGCGTTGAAGGGCCGGGAGCGTACGAGCAGTACTTC. Translation gives CSVEGPGAYEQYF.

This clonotype was seen many times. This chain uses TRBV18 with TRBJ2-7; D uncertain. Looked up from germline, CDR1 is KGHSH and CDR2 is LQKENI. The ends were cut back, 3 bases at V and 3 bases at J, with 6 bases in the middle. The CDR3 is 12 residues long. The CDR3 reads CASSPERYEQYF. In nucleotides, the CDR3 is TGTGCCAGCTCACCGGAGCGCTACGAGCAGTACTTC.

The J gene is TRBJ2-4, the V gene TRBV5-5, with a tentative D call TRBD2 (5 bases). Germline-derived CDR1 and CDR2 are SGHKS and YYEKEE (reference sequence). This CDR3 spans 16 amino acids. Trimming removed 2 bases at V and 0 bases at J, with 12 bases between. This CDR3 is CASSFGLTIAKNIQYF. CDR3 coding DNA: TGTGCCAGCAGCTTTGGACTCACGATAGCCAAAAACATTCAGTACTTC. The full variable domain, rest sourced from reference TRBV5-5 and TRBJ2-4, is DAGVTQSPTHLIKTRGQQVTLRCSPISGHKSVSWYQQVLGQGPQFIFQYYEKEERGRGNFPDRFSARQFPNYSSELNVNALLLGDSALYLCASSFGLTIAKNIQYFGAGTRLSVL.

The rearrangement uses TRBV27 and TRBJ1-4; D call uncertain. V lost 5 bases to trimming and J lost 8 bases, with 12 bases between them. The CDR3 has 13 amino acids. Germline V gene sequence: CDR1 MNHEY, CDR2 SMNVEV (reference sequence). CDR3 DNA sequence: TGTGCCAGCAGTCCGGAGATGAGGGAAAAACTGTTTTTT. Translation: CASSPEMREKLFF.

In this sample, this clonotype turned up a few times. The CDR3 sequence is CASSSGLEGSPLHF. In DNA form, the CDR3 reads TGTGCCAGCAGTTCAGGATTAGAGGGCTCACCCCTCCACTTT. This chain connects TRBV7-2 to TRBJ1-6, with no clear D. The CDR3 contains 14 residues. CDR1 SGHTA and CDR2 FQGNSA come from the germline V gene. Trimming cost V 6 bases and J 10 bases, with 16 bases left between them. The full variable domain, in which reference TRBV7-2 and TRBJ1-6 provide the parts outside the CDR3, is GAGVSQSPSNKVTEKGKDVELRCDPISGHTALYWYRQSLGQGLEFLIYFQGNSAPDKSGLPSDRFSAERTGGSVSTLTIQRTQQEDSAVYLCASSSGLEGSPLHFGNGTRLTVT.

The CDR3 nucleotides are TGTGCCAGCAGCGGGCCGACGAAAAACATTCAGTACTTC. It encodes CASSGPTKNIQYF. The V gene is TRBV5-6, the J gene TRBJ2-4; D not resolved. The V and J ends lost 4 bases and 4 bases respectively, with 9 bases between them. Germline CDR1 is SGHDT and CDR2 is YYEEEE. The CDR3 has 13 residues.

This clonotype has only a few counts. The genes are TRBV27 and TRBJ1-5; maybe TRBD1 (6 bases). CDR3 length equals 14 residues. The V end was cut by 5 bases, the J end by 11 bases, with 19 bases between. Germline V gene sequence: CDR1 MNHEY, CDR2 SMNVEV (reference sequence). The CDR3 sequence: CASSMQYREGAQHF. The CDR3 DNA reads TGTGCCAGCAGTATGCAATACAGGGAAGGGGCCCAGCATTTT.

This clonotype was seen ten or more times. The CDR3 loop reads CASSYPLGQGSYEQYF. The CDR3, as DNA: TGTGCCAGCAGTTACCCCTTGGGACAGGGGTCCTACGAGCAGTACTTC. The chain links TRBV6-2 or TRBV6-3 to TRBJ2-7, with 10 bases identical to TRBD1. J was trimmed by 1 base and V by 2 bases; bases with no gene match: 5. Per the germline V gene, CDR1 is MNHEY and CDR2 is SVGEGT. The CDR3 consists of 16 residues.

This clonotype was detected ten times or more. V gene TRBV10-3 combines with J gene TRBJ2-3; the match to TRBD2 covers 11 bases. J gave up 4 bases and V 6 bases, and 6 bases lay outside the gene matches. Germline assignment: CDR1 ENHRY and CDR2 SYGVKD. The CDR3 covers 15 residues. The CDR3 nucleotides read TGTGCCATCAGCATCACTAGCGGGAGCGCAGATACGCAGTATTTT. Protein: CAISITSGSADTQYF.

This clonotype appeared many times. This chain joins TRBV28 and TRBJ1-2; TRBD1 agrees at 10 bases. This CDR3 spans 14 amino acids. V was pared by 3 bases and J by 4 bases, with 2 bases of the junction left unmatched. Germline V gives CDR1 MDHEN, CDR2 SYDVKM. The CDR3 loop reads CASSFGTGAYGYTF. CDR3 nucleotide sequence: TGTGCCAGCAGTTTCGGGACAGGGGCCTATGGCTACACCTTC.

The chain combines TRBV11-2 with TRBJ2-1; 8 bases agree with TRBD2. The CDR3 consists of 18 residues. Trimming at V came to 0 bases and at J to 5 bases, leaving 12 bases not matched to a gene. Per germline, CDR1 SGHAT and CDR2 FQNNGV. CDR3 region: CASSLELSAGAFHNEQFF. CDR3 nucleotide sequence: TGTGCCAGCAGCTTAGAATTGTCAGCGGGAGCCTTCCACAATGAGCAGTTCTTC.

This clonotype was counted between two and nine times. V and J are TRBV5-1 and TRBJ2-2; TRBD1 might be the D (5 bases). V lost 1 base and J lost 7, with 17 bases in between. The CDR3 is made up of 16 amino acids. The germline gives CDR1 SGHRS, CDR2 YFSETQ. This chain's CDR3 is CASSLSLSGNGGELFF. The CDR3 DNA reads TGCGCCAGCAGCTTGAGTTTGTCAGGGAATGGCGGGGAGCTGTTTTTT.

This sequence joins TRBV30 and TRBJ1-3, with unresolved D. The CDR3 spans 13 residues. Trimming removed 3 bases from V and 4 bases from J, with 10 bases in between. CDR1 and CDR2 from the germline V gene are GTSNPN and SVGIG (reference sequence). The DNA for the CDR3 is TGTGCCTGGAGCGGAGGAAGAGGAAACACCATATATTTT. It yields the protein CAWSGGRGNTIYF.